This record looks at one T cell receptor (beta chain) sequence and its context. The CDR3 contains 10 residues. V was cut by 4 bases and J by 7 bases, with 3 bases left in between. These data are taken from a study of blood T cell repertoires in COVID-19. Study at large: COVID-19 samples, acute and convalescent, were from the United States, Italy and Spain. PBMCs, B-cell-depleted T cells, or T cells were the source of the cDNA or gDNA that made up the material.

Original analysis: For nucleated cells, counts were estimated from reference gene primer amplification. Profiled with immunoSEQ multiplex PCR; TCRdb holds only in-frame clones, not every one. V and J calls and clone size are given by that table; D and trimming were obtained from the DNA. Among about 69,000 clones listed, 85% to 90% were seen once. This chain joins TRBV12-3 or TRBV12-4 and TRBJ2-3; D call uncertain. The receptor comes from a man aged 45-60 years with acute or convalescent COVID-19. The source material was peripheral blood. The CDR3 protein is CASSSYTQYF. In nucleotides, the CDR3 is TGTGCCAGCAGTTCCTATACGCAGTATTTT.